This T cell receptor (beta chain) is drawn from a study of blood T cell repertoires in COVID-19. Sequencing used immunoSEQ multiplex PCR; TCRdb keeps in-frame clones, though not all of them. The data show more than 85,000 clones, 70% to 90% seen once. Trimming stripped 3 bases from V and 5 bases from J, with 13 bases between. The CDR3 length is 14 residues. CDR1 is KGHSH and CDR2 is LQKENI in the germline V gene. The material sequenced was peripheral blood. The chain joins TRBV18 to TRBJ2-5; D not resolved. The origin of this receptor is a woman aged 60-75 years with acute or convalescent COVID-19. CDR3 sequence: CASSPPVARETQYF. The CDR3 nucleotides read TGTGCCAGCTCACCCCCGGTGGCGCGGGAGACCCAGTACTTC.